Presented here are 3 T cell receptor beta chains from one specimen sequenced in a study of blood T cell repertoires in COVID-19. Measured with immunoSEQ multiplex PCR; TCRdb has only the in-frame clones, and not every one. This repertoire shows approximately 440,000 clones, about 91% found once; its top ten account for roughly an eighth. Sequencing input: peripheral blood. Receptor source: a woman between 50 and 59 years old with COVID-19, enrolled during active disease.

In this sample, this clone turned up once. V gene TRBV29-1 combines with J gene TRBJ1-2; D call uncertain. Trimming pared 5 bases from V and 7 bases from J, leaving 11 bases between. The length of the CDR3 is 11 residues. Germline V lookup: CDR1 SQVTM, CDR2 ANQGSEA. CDR3 sequence (DNA): TGCAGCGTTCTCGGACTGGGTGGCTACACCTTC. It yields the protein CSVLGLGGYTF.

The gene calls are TRBV19 and TRBJ1-6; 7 nucleotides line up with TRBD1. CDR3 length: 14 amino acids. Unmatched junction bases numbered 10, after V lost 8 bases and J lost 9 bases. The germline CDR1 and CDR2 sequences are LNHDA and SQIVND (reference sequence). In nucleotides, the CDR3 is TGTGCCAGTTCTCCCGACAGGGAACTTTCACCCCTCCACTTT. It encodes CASSPDRELSPLHF. Full variable domain (rest looked up from reference TRBV19 and TRBJ1-6): DGGITQSPKYLFRKEGQNVTLSCEQNLNHDAMYWYRQDPGQGLRLIYYSQIVNDFQKGDIAEGYSVSREKKESFPLTVTSAQKNPTAFYLCASSPDRELSPLHFGNGTRLTVT.

This clone appeared a few times. The rearrangement uses TRBV6-6 and TRBJ1-3; the D is unclear. CDR3 size: 15 residues. The germline V and J ends were trimmed by 5 bases and 1 base, with 12 bases remaining between them. Germline CDR1 is MNHNY and CDR2 is SVGAGI (reference sequence). Here the CDR3 DNA reads TGTGCCAGCAGTGTCCTACAGCCGTCTGGAAACACCATATATTTT. This gives the protein CASSVLQPSGNTIYF.